A selection of T cell receptor beta chains follows, all from one sample in a study of cytomegalovirus exposure and HLA in healthy donors. TCRdb keeps only in-frame clones here, not all; method: immunoSEQ multiplex PCR. Of 150,000 to 200,000 clones listed, roughly 79% are singletons. The sequenced material came from PBMCs. Source of these receptors: a man aged 18 to 35 in good health and CMV-seropositive. The CDR3 runs from the conserved cysteine through the conserved F or W. D genes are given only for firm matches. Expanded clones are given a class, and other clones once, few, many or no size at all.

TRBD1	TRBV7-2	TRBJ2-7	once	TGTGCCAGCAGCCCCCTGGGACAGATCTACGAGCAGTACTTC	CASSPLGQIYEQYF
TRBD1	TRBV13	TRBJ1-3	NA	TGTGCCAGCAGCTCCTGGGACAGGGCGAGCTCTGGAAACACCATATATTTT	CASSSWDRASSGNTIYF
NA	TRBV28	TRBJ1-2	NA	TGTGCCAGCAGTTTATCGGACAGAACCTATGGCTACACCTTC	CASSLSDRTYGYTF
TRBD1	TRBV7-2	TRBJ1-2	NA	TGTGCCAGCAGCCCAGGAGGGGGCGGCAACTATGGCTACACCTTC	CASSPGGGGNYGYTF
NA	TRBV13	TRBJ1-2	NA	TGTGCCAGCAGCCCGAGTCCCTTTAACTATGGCTACACCTTC	CASSPSPFNYGYTF
NA	TRBV18	TRBJ2-1	few	TGTGCCAGCTCAATAGCAGGGCCCCATGAGCAGTTCTTC	CASSIAGPHEQFF
NA	TRBV4-1	TRBJ2-7	NA	TGCGCCAGCAGCCAAGTCGCGGCACCCCCCTACGAGCAGTACTTC	CASSQVAAPPYEQYF
TRBD1	TRBV28	TRBJ1-2	NA	TGTGCCAGCAGTTTATCCCAACAGGGGCCTTATGGCTACACCTTC	CASSLSQQGPYGYTF
TRBD2	TRBV9	TRBJ2-7	once	TGTGCCAGCAGCGAGGGGACTAGCGGGAGATTCTCCGCCTACGAGCAGTACTTC	CASSEGTSGRFSAYEQYF
TRBD1	TRBV6-1	TRBJ2-5	once	TGTGCCAGCAGGAGGACAGGGCTGGAGACCCAGTACTTC	CASRRTGLETQYF